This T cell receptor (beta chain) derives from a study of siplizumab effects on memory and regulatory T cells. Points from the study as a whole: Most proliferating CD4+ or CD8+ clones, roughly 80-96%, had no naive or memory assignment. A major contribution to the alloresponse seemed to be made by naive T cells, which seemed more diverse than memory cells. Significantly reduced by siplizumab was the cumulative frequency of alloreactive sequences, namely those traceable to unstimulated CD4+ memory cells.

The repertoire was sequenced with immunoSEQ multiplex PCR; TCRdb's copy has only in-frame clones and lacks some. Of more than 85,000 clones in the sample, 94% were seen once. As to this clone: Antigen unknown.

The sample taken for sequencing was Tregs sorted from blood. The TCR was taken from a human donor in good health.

The CDR3 DNA sequence: TGTGCCAGCAGCGCCGGGTGGGCGTCCTACGAGCAGTACTTC. Protein sequence: CASSAGWASYEQYF. This sequence joins TRBV11-2 and TRBJ2-7, with D uncertain. V was trimmed by 5 bases and J by 1 base, leaving 12 bases between them. Germline loops: CDR1 SGHAT, CDR2 FQNNGV. The CDR3 loop spans 14 amino acids.